This T cell receptor (beta chain) was sequenced for a study of blood T cells in healthy people across ages. Study-wide context: About one barcoded beta molecule per two T cells was captured by template switching.

Study outcomes and limitations: Older age went with lower TCR beta diversity per million T cells, in a roughly linear way.

Every sample had a minimum of 6 million PBMCs isolated. This clonotype turned up a few times. What it recognizes is unknown. A read error may produce the germline difference seen at one junction end. Primers used in a second PCR of about 6 to 11 cycles were a sample-barcoded 5' primer and a J-beta primer mix. Each CDR3 protein is one row after TCRdb ran MiXCR on the 5' RACE reads. This sample carries 1.5 million to 2 million distinct CDR3 sequences, roughly 27% of them seen once, and the ten largest clones take roughly 8%. The CDR3 is made up of 13 amino acids. Germline V gene lookup returns CDR1 MGHDK and CDR2 SYGVNS.

The gene calls are TRBV25-1 and TRBJ2-5; no reliable D call. The sequence derives from a woman aged 25-40 years in good health. The sample consisted of blood. DNA for the CDR3: TGTGCCAGCCGTGACCTGGGGCAAGAGACCCAGTACTTC. Protein: CASRDLGQETQYF. The full variable domain, completed using reference TRBV25-1 and TRBJ2-5, is EADIYQTPRYLVIGTGKKITLECSQTMGHDKMYWYQQDPGMELHLIHYSYGVNSTEKGDLSSESTVSRIRTEHFPLTLESARPSHTSQYLCASRDLGQETQYFGPGTRLLVL.